A selection of T cell receptor beta chains follows, all from one sample in a study of beta chain features in type 1 diabetes. TCRdb's copy holds only in-frame clones and misses some; the assay was immunoSEQ multiplex PCR. In the table there are over 120,000 clones, about 9.4% of which are singletons. The source material was naive CD4+ T cells from blood. The origin of the receptors is a man aged 18 to 30 in good health. CDR3s include the opening cysteine and the closing phenylalanine or tryptophan. D genes are given only for firm matches. Not all rows give a size; the values are once, few, many and, for expanded clones, a class.

CDR3aa	CDR3nt	v_gene	d_gene	abundance	j_gene
CASSFTTREQFF	TGTGCCAGCAGCTTTACGACTAGGGAGCAGTTCTTC	TRBV7-2	-	-	TRBJ2-1
CASSTDSLNYGYTF	TGTGCCAGCAGTACCGACAGTCTTAACTATGGCTACACCTTC	TRBV7-2	-	-	TRBJ1-2
CASSFLRGGIDTQYF	TGTGCCAGCAGCTTTTTGCGGGGGGGCATAGATACGCAGTATTTT	TRBV11-2	TRBD2	-	TRBJ2-3
CASSVLSDQPQHF	TGTGCCAGCAGCGTTCTCAGTGATCAGCCCCAGCATTTT	TRBV7-9	-	few	TRBJ1-5
CAIRTEGGPPGELFF	TGTGCCATCAGAACGGAGGGGGGGCCACCCGGGGAGCTGTTTTTT	TRBV10-3	-	few	TRBJ2-2
CSVEQGVRFEQYF	TGCAGCGTCGAACAGGGGGTCCGCTTCGAGCAGTACTTC	TRBV29-1	TRBD1	many	TRBJ2-7
CASSLDSGGTYEQYF	TGTGCCAGCAGCTTGGATTCAGGGGGGACCTACGAGCAGTACTTC	TRBV5-4	-	few	TRBJ2-7
CASAGTEKSNQPQHF	TGTGCCAGCGCGGGGACAGAGAAGAGCAATCAGCCCCAGCATTTT	TRBV4-2	TRBD1	few	TRBJ1-5
CASSFGDNEQFF	TGTGCCAGCAGCTTCGGGGACAATGAGCAGTTCTTC	TRBV7-3	-	many	TRBJ2-1
CASSFSGKANYGYTF	TGTGCCAGCAGTTTTTCGGGTAAAGCTAACTATGGCTACACCTTC	TRBV27	-	-	TRBJ1-2
CASSLGGTMPGELFF	TGTGCCAGCAGCTTGGGGGGGACTATGCCCGGGGAGCTGTTTTTT	TRBV5-4	TRBD2	few	TRBJ2-2
CASSHGGADSNQPQHF	TGTGCCAGCAGCCACGGTGGGGCGGATAGCAATCAGCCCCAGCATTTT	TRBV28	-	-	TRBJ1-5
CAWSRGLVGGYEQYF	TGTGCCTGGAGTAGGGGACTAGTCGGGGGCTACGAGCAGTACTTC	TRBV30	TRBD2	once	TRBJ2-7
CASSQDSTKNIQYF	TGTGCCAGCAGCCAAGATTCAACCAAAAACATTCAGTACTTC	TRBV4-2	-	-	TRBJ2-4
CASRRTGGSNQPQHF	TGTGCCAGCAGAAGAACAGGGGGAAGCAATCAGCCCCAGCATTTT	TRBV7-2	TRBD1	few	TRBJ1-5
CASSLTGGERLFF	TGTGCCAGCAGCCTAACAGGGGGGGAGAGGCTTTTCTTT	TRBV5-4	TRBD1	-	TRBJ1-1
CAVTGPGGEKLFF	TGTGCCGTAACAGGACCGGGCGGTGAAAAACTGTTTTTT	TRBV28	-	few	TRBJ1-4
CASSPTVGAVTYNEQFF	TGTGCCAGCAGCCCCACCGTAGGAGCAGTAACCTACAATGAGCAGTTCTTC	TRBV28	-	few	TRBJ2-1
CASSLGGRGAKETQYF	TGTGCCAGCAGCTTGGGCGGGAGGGGGGCCAAAGAGACCCAGTACTTC	TRBV5-4	TRBD2	-	TRBJ2-5
CASSPRPIRQGRPDTQYF	TGCGCCAGCAGCCCCCGACCCATACGACAGGGGCGGCCAGATACGCAGTATTTT	TRBV23-1	TRBD1	-	TRBJ2-3
CASSQGAMVYKKYEQYF	TGCGCCAGCAGCCAAGGGGCCATGGTTTACAAAAAGTACGAGCAGTACTTC	TRBV4-1	-	few	TRBJ2-7
CASSSLGGGLNTGELFF	TGTGCCAGCAGCTCCCTAGGGGGGGGCCTAAACACCGGGGAGCTGTTTTTT	TRBV5-4	-	few	TRBJ2-2
CASSLDPTGAPYEQYF	TGCGCCAGCAGCTTGGATCCGACAGGGGCCCCCTACGAGCAGTACTTC	TRBV5-1	TRBD1	once	TRBJ2-7
CASSLGTDYGYTF	TGTGCCAGCAGCTTAGGGACAGATTATGGCTACACCTTC	TRBV7-3	TRBD1	-	TRBJ1-2
CASSPPRQGGTGELFF	TGTGCCAGCTCACCACCCCGACAGGGCGGCACCGGGGAGCTGTTTTTT	TRBV18	TRBD1	-	TRBJ2-2
CASSPGLSTDTQYF	TGTGCCAGCAGCCCGGGTCTTAGCACAGATACGCAGTATTTT	TRBV7-2	-	few	TRBJ2-3
CASLSVRGRRETQYF	TGTGCCAGCCTTTCCGTGCGGGGCCGGCGAGAGACCCAGTACTTC	TRBV28	-	-	TRBJ2-5
CASGASGGNQPQHF	TGCGCCAGCGGGGCCTCAGGGGGCAATCAGCCCCAGCATTTT	TRBV10-2	-	few	TRBJ1-5
CASSRESGQTNTGELFF	TGTGCCAGCAGCCGAGAGTCAGGACAAACGAACACCGGGGAGCTGTTTTTT	TRBV5-5	-	-	TRBJ2-2
CAWSGTSGGARDIQYF	TGTGCCTGGAGTGGAACTAGCGGGGGGGCCCGGGACATTCAGTACTTC	TRBV30	TRBD2	many	TRBJ2-4
CASSLAGGAGNIQYF	TGTGCCAGCAGCTTAGCCGGGGGGGCCGGCAACATTCAGTACTTC	TRBV7-9	TRBD2	many	TRBJ2-4
CASSLRTSGGTGDTQYF	TGTGCCAGCAGCTTGAGGACTAGCGGGGGGACCGGAGATACGCAGTATTTT	TRBV5-4	TRBD2	-	TRBJ2-3
CASSKGGQSYNEQFF	TGTGCCAGCTCCAAGGGGGGACAGTCCTACAATGAGCAGTTCTTC	TRBV2	-	few	TRBJ2-1
CASSEEGARGWGYTF	TGTGCCAGCAGTGAAGAGGGGGCGCGGGGATGGGGCTACACCTTC	TRBV6-1	TRBD1	-	TRBJ1-2
CASSYIRTGVVEKLFF	TGTGCCAGCAGTTACATTAGGACAGGGGTAGTGGAAAAACTGTTTTTT	TRBV6-5	TRBD1	-	TRBJ1-4
CASSPGADQPQHF	TGTGCCAGCTCACCGGGGGCCGACCAGCCCCAGCATTTT	TRBV18	-	few	TRBJ1-5
CASSLGGQGQPQHF	TGTGCCAGCAGCTTAGGGGGGCAGGGTCAGCCCCAGCATTTT	TRBV7-2	-	few	TRBJ1-5
CASSLREGDTEAFF	TGTGCCAGCAGCTTAAGGGAGGGGGACACTGAAGCTTTCTTT	TRBV7-9	-	few	TRBJ1-1
CASRGQSFYGYTF	TGTGCCAGCAGGGGACAGAGCTTCTATGGCTACACCTTC	TRBV6-6	TRBD1	few	TRBJ1-2
CASSSGGGTENYGYTF	TGTGCCAGCAGCTCCGGGGGAGGGACTGAAAACTATGGCTACACCTTC	TRBV7-9	-	-	TRBJ1-2
CASSQDRQGLTEAFF	TGTGCCAGCAGCCAAGATAGGCAGGGCCTCACTGAAGCTTTCTTT	TRBV4-2	-	few	TRBJ1-1
CASSFSGLAGGRETQYF	TGTGCCAGCAGCTTTTCGGGACTAGCGGGGGGACGGGAGACCCAGTACTTC	TRBV7-2	TRBD2	few	TRBJ2-5
CASSEAHQVPYF	TGTGCCAGCAGTGAAGCGCACCAGGTGCCGTACTTC	TRBV2	-	few	TRBJ2-7
CASSRGTGSYEQYF	TGTGCCAGCAGCCGAGGGACAGGGTCCTACGAGCAGTACTTC	TRBV7-2	TRBD1	few	TRBJ2-7
CASSSLGDRPPLNYGYTF	TGTGCCAGCAGCTCCCTGGGGGACAGACCCCCTCTTAACTATGGCTACACCTTC	TRBV5-4	TRBD1	few	TRBJ1-2
CASSEGSQGNEQYF	TGCGCCAGCAGTGAAGGCTCGCAGGGGAACGAGCAGTACTTC	TRBV10-1	-	-	TRBJ2-7
CASTLPQGSPPEQYF	TGTGCCAGCACCCTTCCCCAGGGCTCACCTCCCGAGCAGTACTTC	TRBV28	-	-	TRBJ2-7
CASTLVGSNSPLHF	TGTGCCAGCACCTTAGTAGGGAGCAATTCACCCCTCCACTTT	TRBV7-2	-	few	TRBJ1-6
CASSVRQNTGELFF	TGTGCCAGCAGCGTACGACAGAACACCGGGGAGCTGTTTTTT	TRBV9	-	-	TRBJ2-2
CASSLDLEVGYGYTF	TGTGCCAGCAGCTTGGATCTAGAGGTCGGCTATGGCTACACCTTC	TRBV5-4	-	-	TRBJ1-2
CASSAAQTVYGYTF	TGTGCCAGCAGCGCCGCCCAGACAGTCTATGGCTACACCTTC	TRBV9	-	few	TRBJ1-2
CASSYSPRGSYNEQFF	TGTGCCAGCAGTTACTCACCCAGGGGATCATACAATGAGCAGTTCTTC	TRBV6-5	-	-	TRBJ2-1
CASSQGLRGPGTQYF	TGCGCCAGCAGCCAAGGACTTCGGGGTCCAGGTACGCAGTATTTT	TRBV4-1	-	few	TRBJ2-3
CASSLAKGTGYTGELFF	TGTGCCAGCAGCTTGGCCAAGGGGACAGGGTATACCGGGGAGCTGTTTTTT	TRBV5-4	TRBD1	-	TRBJ2-2